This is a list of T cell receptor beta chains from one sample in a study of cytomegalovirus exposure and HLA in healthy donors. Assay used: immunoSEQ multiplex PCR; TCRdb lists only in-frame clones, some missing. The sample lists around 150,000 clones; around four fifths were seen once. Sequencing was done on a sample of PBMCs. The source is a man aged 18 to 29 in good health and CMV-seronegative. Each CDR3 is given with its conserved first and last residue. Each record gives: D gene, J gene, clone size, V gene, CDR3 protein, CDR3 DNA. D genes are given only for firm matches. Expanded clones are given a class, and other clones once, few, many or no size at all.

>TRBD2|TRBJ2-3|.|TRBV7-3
CASSLSGGTTDTQYF
TGTGCCAGCAGCCTCAGCGGGGGTACCACAGATACGCAGTATTTT
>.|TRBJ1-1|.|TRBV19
CASSITTPRTEAFF
TGTGCCAGTAGTATAACGACCCCGAGGACTGAAGCTTTCTTT
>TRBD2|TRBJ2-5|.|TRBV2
CASRLAGSETQYF
TGTGCCAGCAGACTAGCGGGATCAGAGACCCAGTACTTC
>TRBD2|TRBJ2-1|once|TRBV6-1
CASSAIAGTSGGFEQFF
TGTGCCAGCAGTGCGATTGCCGGGACTAGCGGGGGCTTTGAGCAGTTCTTC
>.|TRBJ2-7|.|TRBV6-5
CASSYGGNSYEQYF
TGTGCCAGCAGTTACGGCGGTAACTCCTACGAGCAGTACTTC
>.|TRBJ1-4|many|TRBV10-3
CAISATGTSNEKLFF
TGTGCCATCAGTGCGACCGGGACATCTAATGAAAAACTGTTTTTT
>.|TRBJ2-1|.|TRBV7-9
CASSFGVSSSYNEQFF
TGTGCCAGCAGCTTCGGGGTTTCGAGCTCCTACAATGAGCAGTTCTTC
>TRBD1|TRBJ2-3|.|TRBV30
CAFAQGAGDTQYF
TGTGCCTTCGCGCAGGGGGCGGGAGATACGCAGTATTTT
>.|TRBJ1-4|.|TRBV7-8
CASSLSLYRRWNEKLFF
TGTGCCAGCAGCTTAAGTTTGTACCGGAGGTGGAATGAAAAACTGTTTTTT
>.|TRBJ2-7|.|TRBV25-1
CASSAGITYEQYF
TGTGCCAGCAGCGCGGGGATAACCTACGAGCAGTACTTC
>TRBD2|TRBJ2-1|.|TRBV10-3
CAISDLDGTSRIGYYNEQFF
TGTGCCATCAGTGACCTCGATGGGACTAGCCGGATTGGCTATTACAATGAGCAGTTCTTC
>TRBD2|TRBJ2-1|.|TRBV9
CASERGDSYNEQFF
TGTGCCAGCGAGCGGGGAGACTCCTACAATGAGCAGTTCTTC
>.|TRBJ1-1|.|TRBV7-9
CASSTNTRGTEAFF
TGTGCCAGCAGTACGAACACCCGAGGCACTGAAGCTTTCTTT
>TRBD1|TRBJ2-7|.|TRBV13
CASRRGLGQGAYEQYF
TGTGCCAGCAGAAGGGGGTTGGGACAGGGGGCCTACGAGCAGTACTTC
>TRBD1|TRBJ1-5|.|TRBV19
CASSRQGVFSGWAQPQHF
TGTGCCAGTAGTAGACAGGGGGTCTTTTCAGGTTGGGCACAGCCCCAGCATTTT
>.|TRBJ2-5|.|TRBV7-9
CASSPSGQETQYF
TGTGCCAGCAGCCCTTCGGGTCAAGAGACCCAGTACTTC
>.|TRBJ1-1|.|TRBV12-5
CASGLPGLAFF
TGTGCTAGTGGCTTGCCAGGGTTGGCTTTCTTT
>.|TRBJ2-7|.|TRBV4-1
CASNEAPNPSYEQYF
TGCGCCAGCAACGAAGCGCCCAACCCCTCCTACGAGCAGTACTTC
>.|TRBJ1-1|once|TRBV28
CASSVYRDTEAFF
TGTGCCAGCAGTGTTTACAGGGACACTGAAGCTTTCTTT
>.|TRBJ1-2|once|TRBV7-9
CSTGQIGYTF
TGTTCCACCGGACAGATTGGCTACACCTTC
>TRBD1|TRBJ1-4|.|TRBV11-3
CASSAFDRGGCTNEKLFF
TGTGCCAGCAGCGCCTTCGACAGGGGGGGTTGCACTAATGAAAAACTGTTTTTT
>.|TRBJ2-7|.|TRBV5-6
CASSSSRGTEGYEQYF
TGTGCCAGCAGCAGCTCTCGGGGGACTGAAGGCTACGAGCAGTACTTC
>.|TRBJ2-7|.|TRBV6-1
CASSVSGYEQYF
TGTGCCAGCAGTGTTTCGGGTTACGAGCAGTACTTC
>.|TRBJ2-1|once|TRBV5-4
CASSLGQTNYNEQFF
TGTGCCAGCAGCTTGGGACAAACAAACTACAATGAGCAGTTCTTC
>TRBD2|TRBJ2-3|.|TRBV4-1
CASTSGLAGGTDTQYF
TGCGCCAGCACCTCGGGACTAGCGGGGGGCACAGATACGCAGTATTTT
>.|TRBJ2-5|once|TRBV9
CASGEGVEAETQYF
TGTGCCAGCGGTGAGGGGGTAGAGGCGGAGACCCAGTACTTC
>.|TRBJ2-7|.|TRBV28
CASLSTGAAYEQYF
TGTGCCAGCCTTTCCACTGGGGCGGCCTACGAGCAGTACTTC
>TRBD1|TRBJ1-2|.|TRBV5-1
CASSSDRGGYGYTF
TGCGCCAGCAGCTCTGACAGGGGAGGTTATGGCTACACCTTC
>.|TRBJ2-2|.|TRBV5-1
CASSLDPGTRNTGELFF
TGCGCCAGCAGCTTGGACCCCGGGACTCGCAACACCGGGGAGCTGTTTTTT
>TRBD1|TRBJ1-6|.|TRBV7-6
CASSQNPGQGNSPLHF
TGTGCCAGCAGCCAGAATCCGGGACAGGGTAATTCACCCCTCCACTTT
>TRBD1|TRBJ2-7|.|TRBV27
CASRPGTGIPYEQYF
TGTGCCAGCAGACCCGGGACAGGGATTCCCTACGAGCAGTACTTC
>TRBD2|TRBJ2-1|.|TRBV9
CASSGLAGGPSNEQFF
TGTGCCAGCAGCGGACTAGCGGGAGGGCCGAGTAATGAGCAGTTCTTC